Listed below are T cell receptor beta chains from one sample, sequenced in a study of cytomegalovirus exposure and HLA in healthy donors. Sequencing used immunoSEQ multiplex PCR; TCRdb keeps in-frame clones, though not all of them. The sample has about 140,000 clones, roughly four fifths seen once. Material for sequencing was PBMCs. Receptor source: a man aged 35-49 years in good health and CMV-seropositive. Both conserved end residues are part of each CDR3. Each record gives: clone size, V gene, J gene, D gene, CDR3 DNA, CDR3 protein. A D gene is named only where the DNA matches it firmly. Not all rows give a size; the values are once, few, many and, for expanded clones, a class.

>once|TRBV2|TRBJ2-2|-
TGTGCCAGCGGTGCGCGAGCAGGGGTTGGCACCGGGGAGCTGTTTTTT
CASGARAGVGTGELFF
>-|TRBV27|TRBJ2-5|TRBD2
TGTGCCAGCAGTCTGAGCCCGGTGGCGGGGGGGCGTATGTCCCAAGAGACCCAGTACTTC
CASSLSPVAGGRMSQETQYF
>-|TRBV18|TRBJ2-1|TRBD2
TGTGCCAGCTCACCACCGGGACTAGCGGACAATGAGCAGTTCTTC
CASSPPGLADNEQFF
>few|TRBV6-5|TRBJ1-5|TRBD1
TGTGCCAGCAGCCGACAGGGAAGCAATCAGCCCCAGCATTTT
CASSRQGSNQPQHF
>-|TRBV5-6|TRBJ2-2|-
TGTGCCAGCAGCTCCTGGACACCTAACACCGGGGAGCTGTTTTTT
CASSSWTPNTGELFF
>-|TRBV4-3|TRBJ2-5|TRBD1
TGCGCCAGCAGCCAAGGCCGGGACAGGTGGGAGACCCAGTACTTC
CASSQGRDRWETQYF
>-|TRBV4-3|TRBJ1-6|-
TGCGCCAGCAGCCAAGACACAGCTAATTCACCCCTCCACTTT
CASSQDTANSPLHF
>-|TRBV5-1|TRBJ1-2|-
TGCGCCAGCAGCTGGGCCATAGACTATGGCTACACCTTC
CASSWAIDYGYTF
>-|TRBV25-1|TRBJ2-1|TRBD2
TGTGCCAGCACCTCCGGGACTAGGCCTGATGAGCAGTTCTTC
CASTSGTRPDEQFF
>-|TRBV7-6|TRBJ1-1|-
TGTGCCAGCAGCTTACAGGGATCCACTGAAGCTTTCTTT
CASSLQGSTEAFF
>-|TRBV18|TRBJ1-1|TRBD1
TGTGCCAGCTCACCAGCGCAGGGGGCTGAAGCTTTCTTT
CASSPAQGAEAFF
>-|TRBV29-1|TRBJ2-1|TRBD1
TGCAGCGTATCCCGGGACAGGGGTTACAATGAGCAGTTCTTC
CSVSRDRGYNEQFF
>-|TRBV7-9|TRBJ2-3|-
TGTGCCAGCGGGGGGGGCGGGTCCAGCACAGATACGCAGTATTTT
CASGGGGSSTDTQYF
>-|TRBV15|TRBJ2-3|TRBD1
TGTGCCACCAGCAGATATTTTGACAGGGGTACAGATACGCAGTATTTT
CATSRYFDRGTDTQYF
>-|TRBV2|TRBJ1-2|-
TGTGCCAGCAGTGAAGGAGGGCTAGGGGGCTACACCTTC
CASSEGGLGGYTF
>-|TRBV6-1|TRBJ2-7|-
TGTGCCAGCAGTTGGACAGAGGCCTACGAGCAGTACTTC
CASSWTEAYEQYF
>-|TRBV5-4|TRBJ2-7|TRBD1
TGTGCCAGCAAAACCGGGACAGGGGGCAGGGAGCAGTACTTC
CASKTGTGGREQYF
>-|TRBV7-2|TRBJ2-7|TRBD2
TGTGCCAGCAGCTTATTTCTAGCGGGGGGCCACGAGCAGTACTTC
CASSLFLAGGHEQYF
>-|TRBV13|TRBJ2-2|TRBD1
TGTGCCAGCAGCTCGACAGGGGACACCGGGGAGCTGTTTTTT
CASSSTGDTGELFF
>few|TRBV5-1|TRBJ1-3|-
TGCGCCAGCAGCTTGCCCGGGAAAGGAAACACCATATATTTT
CASSLPGKGNTIYF
>-|TRBV7-9|TRBJ1-2|-
TGTTCCAGCAGCTTAGTAGGAGGCACGAACTATGGCTACACCTTC
CSSSLVGGTNYGYTF